The T cell receptor beta chain described here comes from a study of shared clonotypes between healthy human individuals. The V end was cut by 5 bases, the J end by 3 bases, with 7 bases between. CDR1 and CDR2 (germline): SGHAT, FQNNGV. The CDR3 consists of 12 residues. Assay: immunoSEQ multiplex PCR; the TCRdb copy retains only in-frame clones and omits some. This repertoire shows around 600,000 clones, around 97% found once; its top ten account for 0.057%. What was sequenced was naive CD4+ T cells sorted from blood. Regarding subset: CD45RA+ positively selected. The receptor comes from a woman aged 25 to 39 in good health. The chain joins TRBV11-2 to TRBJ2-5; D remains unclear. The DNA of the CDR3 is TGTGCCAGCAGCCCGACGGAAGAGACCCAGTACTTC. As protein: CASSPTEETQYF.